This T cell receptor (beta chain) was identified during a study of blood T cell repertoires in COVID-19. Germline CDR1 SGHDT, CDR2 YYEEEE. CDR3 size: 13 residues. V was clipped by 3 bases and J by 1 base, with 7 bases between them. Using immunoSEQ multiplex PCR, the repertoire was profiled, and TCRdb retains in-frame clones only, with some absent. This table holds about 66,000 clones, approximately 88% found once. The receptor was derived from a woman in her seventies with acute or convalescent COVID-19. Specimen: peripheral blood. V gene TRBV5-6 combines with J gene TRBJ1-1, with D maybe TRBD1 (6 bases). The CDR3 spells CASSSGQNTEAFF. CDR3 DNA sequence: TGTGCCAGCAGCTCGGGACAGAACACTGAAGCTTTCTTT.